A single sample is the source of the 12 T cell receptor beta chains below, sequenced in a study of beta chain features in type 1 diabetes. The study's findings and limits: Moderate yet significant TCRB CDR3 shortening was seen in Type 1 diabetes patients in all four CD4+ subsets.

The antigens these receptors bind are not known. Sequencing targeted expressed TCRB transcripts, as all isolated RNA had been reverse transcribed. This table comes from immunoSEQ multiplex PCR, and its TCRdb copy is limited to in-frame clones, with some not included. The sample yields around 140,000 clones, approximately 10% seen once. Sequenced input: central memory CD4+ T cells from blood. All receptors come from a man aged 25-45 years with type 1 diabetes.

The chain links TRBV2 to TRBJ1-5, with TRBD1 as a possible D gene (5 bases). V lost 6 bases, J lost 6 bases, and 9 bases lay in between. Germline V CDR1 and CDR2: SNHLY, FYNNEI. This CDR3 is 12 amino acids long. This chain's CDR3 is CASSGTGQPQHF. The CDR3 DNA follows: TGTGCCAGCAGCGGGACTGGTCAGCCCCAGCATTTT.

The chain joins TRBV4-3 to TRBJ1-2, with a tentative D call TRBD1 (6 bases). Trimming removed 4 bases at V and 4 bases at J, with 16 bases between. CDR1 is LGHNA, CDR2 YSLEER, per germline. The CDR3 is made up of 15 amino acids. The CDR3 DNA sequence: TGCGCCAGCAGCCGCTCCCGGACAGAAAGCTATGGCTACACCTTC. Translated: CASSRSRTESYGYTF.

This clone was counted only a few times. The DNA of the CDR3 is TGTGCCAGCAGCTTGGGGCGCGGGACTAGCACAGATACGCAGTATTTT. It specifies CASSLGRGTSTDTQYF. The chain has TRBV5-5 and TRBJ2-3; TRBD2 might be the D (6 bases). V was trimmed by 0 bases and J by 0 bases, leaving 11 bases between them. The CDR3 covers 16 residues. CDR1 and CDR2 from the germline V gene are SGHKS and YYEKEE (reference sequence).

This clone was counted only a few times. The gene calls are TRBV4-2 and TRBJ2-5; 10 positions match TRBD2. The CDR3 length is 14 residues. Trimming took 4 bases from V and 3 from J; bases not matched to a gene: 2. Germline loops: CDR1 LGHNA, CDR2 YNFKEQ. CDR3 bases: TGTGCCAGCAGCCTAACTAGCGGGGAAGAGACCCAGTACTTC. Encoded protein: CASSLTSGEETQYF.

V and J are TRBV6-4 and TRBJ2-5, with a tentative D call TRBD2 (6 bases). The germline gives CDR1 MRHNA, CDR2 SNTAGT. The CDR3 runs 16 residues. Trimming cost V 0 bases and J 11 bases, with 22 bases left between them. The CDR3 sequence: CASSDSGVEVTREQYF. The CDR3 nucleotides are TGTGCCAGCAGTGACTCAGGGGTTGAGGTGACCCGGGAGCAGTACTTC.

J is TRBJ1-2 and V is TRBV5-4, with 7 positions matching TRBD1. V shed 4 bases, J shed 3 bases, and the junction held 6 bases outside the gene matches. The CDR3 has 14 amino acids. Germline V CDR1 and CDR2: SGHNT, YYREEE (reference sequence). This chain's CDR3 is CASSKDRMDYGYTF. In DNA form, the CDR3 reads TGTGCCAGCAGCAAGGACAGGATGGACTATGGCTACACCTTC.

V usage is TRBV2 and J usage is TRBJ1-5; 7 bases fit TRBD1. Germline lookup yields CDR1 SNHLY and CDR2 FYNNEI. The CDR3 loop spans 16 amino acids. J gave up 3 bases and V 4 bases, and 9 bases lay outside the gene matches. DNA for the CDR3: TGTGCCAGCAGTGCAGGACAGGAGGGCTTCAATCAGCCCCAGCATTTT. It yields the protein CASSAGQEGFNQPQHF.

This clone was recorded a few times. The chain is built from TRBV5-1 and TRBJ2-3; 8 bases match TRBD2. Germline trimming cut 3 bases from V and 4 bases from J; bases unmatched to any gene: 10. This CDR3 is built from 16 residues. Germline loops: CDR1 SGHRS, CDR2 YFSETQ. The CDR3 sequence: CASSSAGLASADTQYF. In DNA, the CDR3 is TGCGCCAGCAGCTCAGCAGGACTAGCCTCCGCAGATACGCAGTATTTT.

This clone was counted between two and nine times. The CDR3 region has the DNA TGTGCCACCAGCCCCCGGAGCGGGGGGGCTAATGAGCAGTTCTTC. It translates to CATSPRSGGANEQFF. The chain is built from TRBV15 and TRBJ2-1; 10 nucleotides line up with TRBD2. V was pared by 5 bases and J by 7 bases, with 8 bases of the junction left unmatched. Germline-derived CDR1 and CDR2 are LNHNV and YYDKDF (reference sequence). There are 15 residues in the CDR3. The full variable domain, completed using reference TRBV15 and TRBJ2-1, is DAMVIQNPRYQVTQFGKPVTLSCSQTLNHNVMYWYQQKSSQAPKLLFHYYDKDFNNEADTPDNFQSRRPNTSFCFLDIRSPGLGDTAMYLCATSPRSGGANEQFFGPGTRLTVL.

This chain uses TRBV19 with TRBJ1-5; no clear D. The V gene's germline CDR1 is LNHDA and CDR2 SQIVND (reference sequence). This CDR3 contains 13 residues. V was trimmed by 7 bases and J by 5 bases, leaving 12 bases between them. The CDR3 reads CASTTQAYQPQHF. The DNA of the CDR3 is TGTGCCAGTACTACGCAGGCGTATCAGCCCCAGCATTTT.

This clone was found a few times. The CDR3 protein is CAWSVSRTGNEQFF. CDR3 coding DNA: TGTGCCTGGAGTGTAAGTCGGACAGGGAACGAGCAGTTCTTC. The genes are TRBV30 and TRBJ2-1, with 8 bases fitting TRBD1. V was clipped by 0 bases and J by 10 bases; unmatched bases: 8. Germline V gene lookup returns CDR1 GTSNPN and CDR2 SVGIG (reference sequence). This CDR3 has 14 residues.

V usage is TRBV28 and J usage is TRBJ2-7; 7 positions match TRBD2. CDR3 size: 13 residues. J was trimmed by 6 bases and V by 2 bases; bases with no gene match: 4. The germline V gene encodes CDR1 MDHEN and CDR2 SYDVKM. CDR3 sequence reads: CASSLAGRGEQYF. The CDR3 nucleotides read TGTGCCAGCAGTTTAGCAGGGAGGGGCGAGCAGTACTTC.